These 5 T cell receptor beta chains were all obtained from the same sample, sequenced in a study of blood T cell repertoires in COVID-19. The table came from immunoSEQ multiplex PCR; TCRdb's copy has only in-frame clones and leaves some out. This table holds more than 45,000 clones, roughly four fifths found once. The material sequenced was peripheral blood. These TCRs come from an elderly man with COVID-19, enrolled during active disease.

The chain carries TRBV4-1 and TRBJ1-2, with D perhaps matching TRBD1 (5 bases). Trimming removed 2 bases from V and 2 bases from J, with 12 bases in between. This CDR3 comprises 15 residues. Per the germline V gene, CDR1 is MGHRA and CDR2 is YSYEKL. The CDR3 coding sequence is TGCGCCAGCAGCCAACGTGCCTCAGGGAACTATGGCTACACCTTC. Translating it yields CASSQRASGNYGYTF.

The chain employs TRBV5-5 and TRBJ1-1; TRBD1 is a possible D gene (6 bases). The germline CDR1 and CDR2 sequences are SGHKS and YYEKEE (reference sequence). This CDR3 has 13 amino acids. Trimming removed 3 bases at V and 1 base at J, with 7 bases between. CDR3 bases: TGTGCCAGCAGCTCGACAGGGAACACTGAAGCTTTCTTT. Amino acid sequence: CASSSTGNTEAFF.

This clone has ten or more counts. The rearrangement links TRBV28 to TRBJ2-1; D unresolved. The V gene's germline CDR1 is MDHEN and CDR2 SYDVKM. Trimming took 6 bases from V and 4 from J, leaving 4 bases between them. This CDR3 has 11 residues. Here the CDR3 DNA reads TGTGCCAGCAGACGGTACAATGAGCAGTTCTTC. It specifies CASRRYNEQFF.

The CDR3 loop reads CASSQDRARPEAFF. The CDR3, as DNA: TGCGCCAGCAGCCAAGACAGGGCCCGTCCTGAAGCTTTCTTT. J is TRBJ1-1 and V is TRBV4-3; a possible D gene is TRBD1 (5 bases). The CDR3 consists of 14 residues. Germline CDR1 reads LGHNA; CDR2 reads YSLEER. Deletions cut 0 bases from V and 6 bases from J, with 11 bases between.

J is TRBJ2-1 and V is TRBV19; 8 bases fit TRBD2. The CDR3 is 16 amino acids. With V trimmed by 3 bases and J by 4 bases, 8 bases remained unmatched. Germline CDR1 is LNHDA and CDR2 is SQIVND (reference sequence). CDR3 residues: CASSMAGGLIYNEQFF. The CDR3 nucleotides read TGTGCCAGTAGTATGGCGGGGGGTTTAATTTACAATGAGCAGTTCTTC.